This TCR beta chain came from a study of T cells in Graves' hyperthyroidism and ophthalmopathy. Germline V lookup: CDR1 LGHDT, CDR2 YNNKEL (reference sequence). With V trimmed by 7 bases and J by 7 bases, 13 bases remained unmatched. The CDR3 has 14 amino acids. This clonotype came up many times. What it binds is not known. When ophthalmopathy did not progress within 18 months, Graves' hyperthyroidism was considered stable. Investigators excluded patients with uncontrolled infection, other autoimmune disease, pregnancy or lactation. Each 10 ml fresh peripheral blood draw supplied the PBMCs. RNA transcripts served as the template for amplifying TCR beta CDR3 regions. The HTBI set primed first-round TCR CDR3 RT-PCR. TCRdb reprocessed the multiplex PCR reads with MiXCR, giving one entry per CDR3 protein. The data show 600,000 or so distinct CDR3 sequences, 15% to 20% seen once. The study's findings and limits: A 13 V-J signature model discriminated ophthalmopathy versus stable hyperthyroidism.

The clonotype comes from a woman younger than 45 with Graves' hyperthyroidism. The sequencing input was blood. The J gene is TRBJ2-7, the V gene TRBV3-1, with TRBD1 matching 7 bases. This CDR3 reads CASMESKGAREQYF. The CDR3 bases are TGTGCCAGCATGGAGAGCAAGGGGGCGAGGGAGCAGTACTTC.